This T cell receptor beta chain comes out of a study of T cell responses to AZD1222 COVID-19 vaccine. Concerning this clone itself: Its target is unknown.

Second doses that came at about 4 or about 12 weeks were put together. V shed 4 bases and J 5 bases; nucleotides not matched to a gene: 12. The CDR3 runs to 16 residues. Germline values: CDR1 KGHDR, CDR2 SFDVKD. The study, taken as a whole, reports: Donor demographics were predominantly white British with a female majority; clonal diversity may be underestimated. Every sample of the repertoires postdated the peak T cell response.

Using immunoSEQ multiplex PCR, the repertoire was profiled, and TCRdb retains in-frame clones only, with some absent. The sample has about 140,000 clones; 80% to 95% are singletons. V is TRBV24-1 and J is TRBJ2-5; 7 positions agree with TRBD2. The sequence derives from an adult who received the AZD1222 COVID-19 vaccine. Material: peripheral blood, obtained 28 days after the second AZD1222 dose. CDR3 loop: CATSDPGLGTGETQYF. Here the CDR3 DNA reads TGTGCCACCAGTGACCCCGGACTAGGTACTGGCGAGACCCAGTACTTC.